The 23 T cell receptor beta chains given below trace back to one sample, sequenced in a study of cytomegalovirus exposure and HLA in healthy donors. Use of 60 Vbeta and 13 Jbeta primers characterized the PCR. Profiled with immunoSEQ multiplex PCR; TCRdb holds only in-frame clones, not every one. Here the sample spans roughly 190,000 clones, 79% being singletons. The sequencing sample was made of PBMCs. The receptors come from a woman aged 18-29 years in good health and CMV-seronegative.

The V gene is TRBV5-6, the J gene TRBJ1-6; the match to TRBD1 covers 8 bases. The CDR3 consists of 16 residues. The V and J ends lost 4 bases and 5 bases, in that order; junction bases with no gene match: 8. Germline V gene sequence: CDR1 SGHDT, CDR2 YYEEEE. The CDR3 is CASSARQGTNNSPLHF. DNA of the CDR3: TGTGCCAGCAGCGCCCGACAGGGGACGAATAATTCACCCCTCCACTTT.

In this sample, this clone turned up once. This chain uses TRBV4-2 with TRBJ2-3; TRBD2 aligns across 11 bases. The CDR3 contains 17 residues. Germline trimming cut 4 bases from V and 3 bases from J; bases unmatched to any gene: 9. CDR1 and CDR2 from the germline V gene are LGHNA and YNFKEQ. CDR3 in DNA: TGTGCCAGCAGCCTGACGGTTAGCGGGGGGGGTACAGATACGCAGTATTTT. Encoded protein: CASSLTVSGGGTDTQYF.

The table lists this clone with a few counts. The chain recombines TRBV6-6 with TRBJ1-5; a possible D gene is TRBD1 (5 bases). Germline CDR1 and CDR2: MNHNY and SVGAGI (reference sequence). With 7 bases removed from V and 3 bases from J, the gap between germline ends came to 16 bases. The CDR3 length is 15 residues. CDR3 bases: TGTGCCAGCACCTCGGGGGGTGACCTCAATCAGCCCCAGCATTTT. Translation gives CASTSGGDLNQPQHF.

This chain uses TRBV30 with TRBJ2-7; TRBD2 matches at 14 bases. Looked up from germline, CDR1 is GTSNPN and CDR2 is SVGIG (reference sequence). V dropped 0 bases and J dropped 6; count of bases not matched to a gene: 10. This CDR3 has 17 residues. DNA for the CDR3: TGTGCCTGGAGTGTACTTGGGACTAGCGGGAGCACAGGCGAGCAGTACTTC. Its translation: CAWSVLGTSGSTGEQYF.

This CDR3 is CASSSTGVGPQETQYF. DNA of the CDR3: TGTGCCAGCAGCTCCACAGGAGTGGGTCCCCAAGAGACCCAGTACTTC. The rearrangement uses TRBV5-6 and TRBJ2-5, with D perhaps TRBD1 (5 bases). Germline-derived CDR1 and CDR2 are SGHDT and YYEEEE. The CDR3 is 16 amino acids. Trimming removed 3 bases at V and 1 base at J, with 16 bases between.

The J gene is TRBJ1-1, the V gene TRBV2; TRBD1 is a possible D gene (5 bases). CDR1 is SNHLY, CDR2 FYNNEI, per germline. The CDR3 covers 12 residues. With 8 bases removed from V and 7 bases from J, the gap between germline ends came to 14 bases. The CDR3, as DNA: TGTGCCAGCGGGGGGGAGTTCGGTGAAGCTTTCTTT. This gives the protein CASGGEFGEAFF.

This clone was counted only a few times. The chain links TRBV28 to TRBJ2-4; 7 nucleotides match TRBD1. CDR1 is MDHEN and CDR2 is SYDVKM in the germline V gene. The CDR3 consists of 16 residues. With V trimmed by 5 bases and J by 1 base, 8 bases remained unmatched. The CDR3: CASSPFQGVAKNIQYF. The CDR3 DNA reads as TGTGCCAGCAGTCCGTTTCAGGGGGTGGCCAAAAACATTCAGTACTTC.

This chain joins TRBV5-1 and TRBJ1-1; no definite D call. The CDR3 is 15 residues long. The germline V gene has CDR1 SGHRS and CDR2 YFSETQ. The V end was cut by 2 bases, the J end by 0 bases, with 11 bases between. This CDR3 reads CASSFTRRMNTEAFF. In DNA form, the CDR3 reads TGCGCCAGCAGCTTCACTAGACGGATGAACACTGAAGCTTTCTTT.

This clone was seen just once. The CDR3 is CASQASEYNEQFF. The CDR3 DNA sequence: TGTGCCAGTCAGGCTAGCGAGTACAATGAGCAGTTCTTC. The chain recombines TRBV6-5 with TRBJ2-1; tentative D call: TRBD2 (6 bases). This CDR3 contains 13 residues. V gave up 9 bases and J gave up 4 bases, with 13 bases separating them. CDR1 is MNHEY and CDR2 is SVGAGI in the germline V gene.

This chain joins TRBV27 and TRBJ2-6; a possible D gene is TRBD2 (6 bases). The CDR3 runs 17 residues. V lost 5 bases to trimming and J lost 1 base, with 15 bases between them. CDR1 MNHEY and CDR2 SMNVEV come from the germline V gene (reference sequence). CDR3 coding DNA: TGTGCCAGCAGTCTACGGGACTCCCTTTCTGGGGCCAACGTCCTGACTTTC. It translates to CASSLRDSLSGANVLTF.

This sequence joins TRBV28 and TRBJ2-1, with 9 bases lining up with TRBD2. Germline CDR1 MDHEN, CDR2 SYDVKM. V shed 7 bases, J shed 8 bases, and the junction held 15 bases outside the gene matches. CDR3 size: 16 residues. The CDR3 DNA sequence: TGTGCCAGCACCTCACTAGCGTCTAGCGGGATGGATGAGCAGTTCTTC. Encoded protein: CASTSLASSGMDEQFF.

This chain links TRBV5-1 with TRBJ1-1; D is perhaps TRBD1 (6 bases). Germline-derived CDR1 and CDR2 are SGHRS and YFSETQ. V was shortened by 0 bases and J by 6 bases, with 18 bases between the two germline ends. The CDR3 extends over 16 amino acids. In nucleotides, the CDR3 is TGCGCCAGCAGCTTGGGACAGGCCTCCGGCGGCGCTGAAGCTTTCTTT. As protein: CASSLGQASGGAEAFF.

This chain uses TRBV9 with TRBJ1-2; the match to TRBD1 covers 7 bases. The ends lost 0 bases at V and 4 bases at J; junction bases unmatched: 3. Germline V gene lookup returns CDR1 SGDLS and CDR2 YYNGEE. This CDR3 has 14 residues. DNA for the CDR3: TGTGCCAGCAGCGTAGGGACAGGACCCTATGGCTACACCTTC. It is translated as CASSVGTGPYGYTF.

This sequence joins TRBV19 and TRBJ2-6, with a tentative D call TRBD1 (5 bases). The length of the CDR3 is 15 residues. V shed 5 bases and J shed 1 base, with 9 bases lying between them. Germline V lookup: CDR1 LNHDA, CDR2 SQIVND (reference sequence). CDR3 nucleotide sequence: TGTGCCAGTAGTGTCCAGGGATCTGGGGCCAACGTCCTGACTTTC. It encodes CASSVQGSGANVLTF.

The gene calls are TRBV5-1 and TRBJ1-2, with a tentative D call TRBD1 (6 bases). The V and J ends lost 4 bases and 0 bases respectively, with 13 bases between them. The CDR3 consists of 15 residues. Looked up from germline, CDR1 is SGHRS and CDR2 is YFSETQ. The CDR3 here is CASSQTTGTNYGYTF. In DNA form, the CDR3 reads TGCGCCAGCAGCCAGACGACAGGTACTAACTATGGCTACACCTTC. The entire variable domain, with the rest obtained from reference TRBV5-1 and TRBJ1-2, is as follows: KAGVTQTPRYLIKTRGQQVTLSCSPISGHRSVSWYQQTPGQGLQFLFEYFSETQRNKGNFPGRFSGRQFSNSRSEMNVSTLELGDSALYLCASSQTTGTNYGYTFGSGTRLTVV.

V usage is TRBV6-6 and J usage is TRBJ2-7; 7 bases are a match to TRBD2. The CDR3 runs to 13 residues. Germline assignment: CDR1 MNHNY and CDR2 SVGAGI (reference sequence). The V and J ends lost 8 bases and 2 bases, in that order; junction bases with no gene match: 6. The DNA of the CDR3 is TGTGCCAGCGTGGCGGGAGAGACCTACGAGCAGTACTTC. This encodes CASVAGETYEQYF.

The chain couples TRBV6-1 to TRBJ2-1, with unresolved D. The length of the CDR3 is 15 residues. V dropped 2 bases and J dropped 0 bases, with 8 bases sitting between them. Germline V gene lookup returns CDR1 MNHNS and CDR2 SASEGT. CDR3 bases: TGTGCCAGCAGTGAACAGGCAGGCTCCTACAATGAGCAGTTCTTC. Translation: CASSEQAGSYNEQFF.

The gene calls are TRBV6-1 and TRBJ1-6, with D possibly being TRBD1 (5 bases). V shed 6 bases and J shed 10 bases, with 10 bases lying between them. The length of the CDR3 is 12 residues. Germline loops: CDR1 MNHNS, CDR2 SASEGT. For the CDR3, the DNA is TGTGCCAGCAGCCCAGGGTACTCACCCCTCCACTTT. This gives the protein CASSPGYSPLHF.

The gene calls are TRBV19 and TRBJ1-4; D gene unclear. This CDR3 has 14 amino acids. The germline V gene has CDR1 LNHDA and CDR2 SQIVND (reference sequence). The V end lost 3 bases, the J end lost 8 bases, and 13 bases lay between the germline ends. Here the CDR3 DNA reads TGTGCCAGTAGTATTTCAATCGCAGGAGAAAAACTGTTTTTT. Protein product: CASSISIAGEKLFF.

The CDR3 nucleotides read TGTGCCAGCAGCCCTCCTAAGGTAAGGGGCCCCTATAATTCACCCCTCCACTTT. Protein: CASSPPKVRGPYNSPLHF. The chain recombines TRBV14 with TRBJ1-6; the D gene is possibly TRBD1 (5 bases). Germline V gene sequence: CDR1 SGHDN, CDR2 FVKESK. The CDR3 loop spans 18 amino acids. V was clipped by 4 bases and J by 2 bases, with 18 bases between them. Complete variable domain (other parts from reference TRBV14 and TRBJ1-6): EAGVTQFPSHSVIEKGQTVTLRCDPISGHDNLYWYRRVMGKEIKFLLHFVKESKQDESGMPNNRFLAERTGGTYSTLKVQPAELEDSGVYFCASSPPKVRGPYNSPLHFGNGTRLTVT.

This sequence joins TRBV29-1 and TRBJ1-1; TRBD1 might be the D (6 bases). This CDR3 spans 16 amino acids. The germline V and J ends were trimmed by 1 base and 3 bases, with 18 bases remaining between them. Per the germline V gene, CDR1 is SQVTM and CDR2 is ANQGSEA. The CDR3 DNA reads TGCAGCGTTGAAGGGGATTACTCAGGGGCCGACACTGAAGCTTTCTTT. Protein product: CSVEGDYSGADTEAFF.

This sequence joins TRBV30 and TRBJ2-7, with 8 bases aligning to TRBD1. The CDR3 runs to 12 residues. V was pared by 5 bases and J by 4 bases, with 4 bases of the junction left unmatched. Germline values: CDR1 GTSNPN, CDR2 SVGIG (reference sequence). This CDR3 is CAWSGGSYEQYF. The CDR3 bases are TGTGCCTGGTCAGGGGGCAGTTACGAGCAGTACTTC.

This rearrangement joins TRBV28 to TRBJ2-7; 12 nucleotides match TRBD2. With V trimmed by 3 bases and J by 10 bases, 7 bases remained unmatched. Per the germline V gene, CDR1 is MDHEN and CDR2 is SYDVKM. CDR3 size: 14 residues. CDR3: CASSLTSGSQKQYF. In DNA, the CDR3 is TGTGCCAGCAGTTTGACTAGCGGGAGCCAAAAACAGTACTTC.